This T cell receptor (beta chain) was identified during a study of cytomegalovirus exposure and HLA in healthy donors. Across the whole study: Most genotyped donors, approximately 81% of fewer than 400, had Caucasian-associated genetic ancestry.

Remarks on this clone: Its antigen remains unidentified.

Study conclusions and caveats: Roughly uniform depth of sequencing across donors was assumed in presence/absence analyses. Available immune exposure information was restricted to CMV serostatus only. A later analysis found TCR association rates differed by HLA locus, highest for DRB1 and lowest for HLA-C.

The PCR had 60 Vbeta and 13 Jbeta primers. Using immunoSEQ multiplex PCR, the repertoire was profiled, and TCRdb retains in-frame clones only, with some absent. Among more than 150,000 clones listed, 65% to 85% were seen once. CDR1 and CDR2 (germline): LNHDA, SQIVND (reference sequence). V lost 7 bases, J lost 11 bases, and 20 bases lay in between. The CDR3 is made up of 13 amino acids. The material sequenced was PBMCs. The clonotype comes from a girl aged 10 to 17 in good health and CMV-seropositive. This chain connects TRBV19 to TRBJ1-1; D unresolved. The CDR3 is CASNTRERVQAFF. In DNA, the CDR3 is TGTGCCAGTAACACTCGGGAGAGGGTGCAGGCTTTCTTT. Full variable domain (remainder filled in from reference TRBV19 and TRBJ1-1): DGGITQSPKYLFRKEGQNVTLSCEQNLNHDAMYWYRQDPGQGLRLIYYSQIVNDFQKGDIAEGYSVSREKKESFPLTVTSAQKNPTAFYLCASNTRERVQAFFGQGTRLTVV.